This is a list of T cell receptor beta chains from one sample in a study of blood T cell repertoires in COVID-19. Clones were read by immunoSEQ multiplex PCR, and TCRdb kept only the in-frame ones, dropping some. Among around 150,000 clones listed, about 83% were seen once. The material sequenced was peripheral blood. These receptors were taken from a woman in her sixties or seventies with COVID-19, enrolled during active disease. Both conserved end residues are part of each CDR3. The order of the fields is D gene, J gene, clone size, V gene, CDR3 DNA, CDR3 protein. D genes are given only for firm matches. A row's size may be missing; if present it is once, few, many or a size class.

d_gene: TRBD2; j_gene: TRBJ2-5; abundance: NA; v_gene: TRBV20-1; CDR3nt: TGCAGTGCTAGTATACTAGCGGGGGGGCGAGAGACCCAGTACTTC; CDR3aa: CSASILAGGRETQYF
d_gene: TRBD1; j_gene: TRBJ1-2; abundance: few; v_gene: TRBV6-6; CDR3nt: TGTGCCAGCAGCCATTTCGACAGGGCCCATGGCTACACCTTC; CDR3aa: CASSHFDRAHGYTF
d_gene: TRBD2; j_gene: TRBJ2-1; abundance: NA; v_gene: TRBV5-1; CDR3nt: TGCGCCAGCAGCTTTCTGACTAGCGGGGCCGATGAGCAGTTCTTC; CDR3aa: CASSFLTSGADEQFF
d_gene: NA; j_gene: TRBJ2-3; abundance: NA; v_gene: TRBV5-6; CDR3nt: TGTGCCAGCAGCTCGGAACCACTTAGCCCCCCGGGAGATACGCAGTATTTT; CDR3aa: CASSSEPLSPPGDTQYF
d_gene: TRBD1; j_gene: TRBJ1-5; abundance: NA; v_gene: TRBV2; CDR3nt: TGTGCCAGCAGCGTAGGACAGGGCCGCGGGGAGCCCCAGCATTTT; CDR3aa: CASSVGQGRGEPQHF
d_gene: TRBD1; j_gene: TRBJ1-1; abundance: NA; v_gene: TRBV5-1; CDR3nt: TGCGCCAGCAGCTTGGCGGGGACAGCGAACACTGAAGCTTTCTTT; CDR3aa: CASSLAGTANTEAFF
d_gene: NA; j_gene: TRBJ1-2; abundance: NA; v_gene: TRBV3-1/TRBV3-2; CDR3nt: TGTGCCAGCAGCCAGAGGCATGGAGGCTACACCTTC; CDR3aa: CASSQRHGGYTF
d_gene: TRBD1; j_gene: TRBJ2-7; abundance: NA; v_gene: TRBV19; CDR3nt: TGTGCCAGTAGTCTGACAGGGGGTCGCTACGAGCAGTACTTC; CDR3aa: CASSLTGGRYEQYF
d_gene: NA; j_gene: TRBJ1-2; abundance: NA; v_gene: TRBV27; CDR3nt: TGTGCCAGCAGTTTGGCCTCACACGCAGACTACATGGGCTACACCTTC; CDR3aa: CASSLASHADYMGYTF
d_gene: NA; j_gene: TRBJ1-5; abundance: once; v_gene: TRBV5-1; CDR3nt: TGCGCCAGCAGCTTGTCTGGGGGCGCGGATCAGCCCCAGCATTTT; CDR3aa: CASSLSGGADQPQHF
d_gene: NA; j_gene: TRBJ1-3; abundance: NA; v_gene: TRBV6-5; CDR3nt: TGTGCCATCAGGGGAACGGGAGGAAACACCATATATTTT; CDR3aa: CAIRGTGGNTIYF
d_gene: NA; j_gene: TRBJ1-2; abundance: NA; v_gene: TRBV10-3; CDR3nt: TGTGCCATCAGTGAGACACCTCACTATGGCTACACCTTC; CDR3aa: CAISETPHYGYTF
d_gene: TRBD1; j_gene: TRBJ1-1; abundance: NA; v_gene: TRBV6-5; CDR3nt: TGTGCCAGCAGTCCCGGGACAGGGTACTTCACTGAAGCTTTCTTT; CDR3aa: CASSPGTGYFTEAFF
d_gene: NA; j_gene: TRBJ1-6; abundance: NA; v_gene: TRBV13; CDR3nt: TGTGCCAGCAGCTTAGGGACAGTAAATAATTCACCCCTCCACTTT; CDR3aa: CASSLGTVNNSPLHF
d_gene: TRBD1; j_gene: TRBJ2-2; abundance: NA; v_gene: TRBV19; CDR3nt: TGTGCCAGTAATAAGGGGGCCCACACCGGGGAGCTGTTTTTT; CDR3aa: CASNKGAHTGELFF
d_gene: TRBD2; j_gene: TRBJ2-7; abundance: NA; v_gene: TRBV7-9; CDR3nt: TGTGCCAGCAGCCCCGGGATCGGGGGGGGGAAGCTGGACGAGCAGTACTTC; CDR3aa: CASSPGIGGGKLDEQYF
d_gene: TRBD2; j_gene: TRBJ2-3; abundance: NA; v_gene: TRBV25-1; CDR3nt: TGTGCCAGCAGTGACGTTAGCGGGGGGGCTGGAGATACGCAGTATTTT; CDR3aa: CASSDVSGGAGDTQYF
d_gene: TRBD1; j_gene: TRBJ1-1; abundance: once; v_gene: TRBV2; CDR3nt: TGTGCCAGCAGTGTGACAGGGTTGACGAACACTGAAGCTTTCTTT; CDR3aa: CASSVTGLTNTEAFF
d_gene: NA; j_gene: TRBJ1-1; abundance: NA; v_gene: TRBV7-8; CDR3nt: TGTGCCAGCAGTCGTTCAGGGGATCACACTGAAGCTTTCTTT; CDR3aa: CASSRSGDHTEAFF
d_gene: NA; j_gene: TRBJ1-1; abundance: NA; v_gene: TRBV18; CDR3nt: TGTGCCAGCTCACCGGCAGGGTACAGGACAATTGAAGCTTTCTTT; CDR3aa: CASSPAGYRTIEAFF
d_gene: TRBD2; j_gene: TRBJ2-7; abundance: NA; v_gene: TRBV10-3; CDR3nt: TGTGCCATCAGTGAGACTAGCGGGGGGGCCAGGGAGCAGTACTTC; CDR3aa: CAISETSGGAREQYF
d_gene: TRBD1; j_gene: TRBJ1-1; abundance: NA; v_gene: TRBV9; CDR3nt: TGTGCCAGCAGCGTAAAGTCAAGGGACAGCCCTCAAGCTTTCTTT; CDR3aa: CASSVKSRDSPQAFF
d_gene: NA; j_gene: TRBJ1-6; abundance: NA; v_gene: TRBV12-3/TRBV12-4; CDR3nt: TGTGCCAGCACCTCAGGGAATTCACCCCTCCACTTT; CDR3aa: CASTSGNSPLHF
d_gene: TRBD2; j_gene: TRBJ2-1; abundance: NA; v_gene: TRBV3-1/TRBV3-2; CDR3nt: TGTGCCAGCAGCCCCCCAGCGGGGAGCTACAATGAGCAGTTCTTC; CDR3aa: CASSPPAGSYNEQFF
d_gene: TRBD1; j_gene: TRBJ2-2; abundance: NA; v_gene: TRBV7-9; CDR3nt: TGTGCCAGCAGCTCAACAACCGGGACAGAGAACACCGGGGAGCTGTTTTTT; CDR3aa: CASSSTTGTENTGELFF
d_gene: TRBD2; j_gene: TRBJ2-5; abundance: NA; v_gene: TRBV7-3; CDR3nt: TGTGCCAGCAGCTCAGGCGCTAGCGGGGGGACCCAGTACTTC; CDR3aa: CASSSGASGGTQYF
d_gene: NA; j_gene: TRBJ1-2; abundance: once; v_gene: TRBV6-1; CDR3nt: TGTGCCAGCAGTGAAAGATCGGGAGGGGACTATGGCTACACCTTC; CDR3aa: CASSERSGGDYGYTF
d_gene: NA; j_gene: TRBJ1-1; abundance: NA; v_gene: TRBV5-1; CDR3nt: TGCGCCAGCAGCTTCCAGGGTATGAACACTGAAGCTTTCTTT; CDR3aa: CASSFQGMNTEAFF
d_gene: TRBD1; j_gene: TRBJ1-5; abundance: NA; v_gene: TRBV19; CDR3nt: TGTGCCAGTAGTATAGAAGGTGGGACAGGGGTTCAGCCCCAGCATTTT; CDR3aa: CASSIEGGTGVQPQHF
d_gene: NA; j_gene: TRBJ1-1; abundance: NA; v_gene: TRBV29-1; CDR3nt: TGCAGCGTGATGCGGAACACTGAAGCTTTCTTT; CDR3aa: CSVMRNTEAFF
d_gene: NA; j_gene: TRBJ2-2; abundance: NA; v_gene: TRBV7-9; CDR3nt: TGTGCCGGGAGCCTTCTGGACAGAACTAACACCGGGGAGCTGTTTTTT; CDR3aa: CAGSLLDRTNTGELFF
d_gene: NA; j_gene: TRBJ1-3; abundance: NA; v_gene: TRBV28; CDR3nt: TGTGCCAGCAGTCCGAGCCGACAGATTCTCTCTGGAAACACCATATATTTT; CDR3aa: CASSPSRQILSGNTIYF
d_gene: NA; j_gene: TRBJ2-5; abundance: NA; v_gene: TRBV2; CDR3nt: TGTGCCAGCAGCGACAGGAACCAAGAGACCCAGTACTTC; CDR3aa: CASSDRNQETQYF
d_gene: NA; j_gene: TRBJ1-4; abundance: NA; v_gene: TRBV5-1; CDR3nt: TGCGCCAGCAGCGGCGCGAGGGCAACTAATGAAAAACTGTTTTTT; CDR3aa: CASSGARATNEKLFF
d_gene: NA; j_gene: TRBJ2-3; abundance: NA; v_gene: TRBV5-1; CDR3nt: TGCGCCAGCAGCCTTAGCACAGATACGCAGTATTTT; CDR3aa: CASSLSTDTQYF
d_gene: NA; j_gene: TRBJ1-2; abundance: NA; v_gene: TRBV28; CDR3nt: TGTGCCAGCAGTTCCGGTAACTATGGCTACACCTTC; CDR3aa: CASSSGNYGYTF
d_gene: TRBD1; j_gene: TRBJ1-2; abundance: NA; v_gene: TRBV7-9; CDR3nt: TGTGCCAGCAGTTCCGGGGACAGGGGCTACACCTTC; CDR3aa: CASSSGDRGYTF
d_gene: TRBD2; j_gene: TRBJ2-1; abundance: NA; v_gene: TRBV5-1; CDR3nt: TGCGCCAGTGGACTAGCAGGAAGCAATGAGCAGTTCTTC; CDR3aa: CASGLAGSNEQFF
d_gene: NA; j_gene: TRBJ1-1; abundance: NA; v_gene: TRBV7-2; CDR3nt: TGTGCCAGCAGCTTTCGGAGGAACACTGAAGCTTTCTTT; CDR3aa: CASSFRRNTEAFF
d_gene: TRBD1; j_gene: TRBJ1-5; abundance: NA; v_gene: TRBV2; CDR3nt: TGTGCCAGCAGTGAAAGGGGGCGCGATCAGCCCCAGCATTTT; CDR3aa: CASSERGRDQPQHF
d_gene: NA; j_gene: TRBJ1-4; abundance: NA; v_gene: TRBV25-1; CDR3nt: TGTGCCAGCAGTGAATGGCAGGGGAGAGAAAAACTGTTTTTT; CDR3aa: CASSEWQGREKLFF
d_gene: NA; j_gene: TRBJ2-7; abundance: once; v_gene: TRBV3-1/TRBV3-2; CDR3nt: TGTGCCAGCAGTGTGCAGGGCTACGAGCAGTACTTC; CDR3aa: CASSVQGYEQYF
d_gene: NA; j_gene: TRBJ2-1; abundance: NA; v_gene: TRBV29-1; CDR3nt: TGCAGCACTGAAGGGCCAGGCGCGTCCAATGAGCAGTTCTTC; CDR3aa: CSTEGPGASNEQFF
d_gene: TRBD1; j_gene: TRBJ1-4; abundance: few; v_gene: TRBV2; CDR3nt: TGTGCCAGCAGGGACAGGTGGGAAAAACTGTTTTTT; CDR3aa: CASRDRWEKLFF
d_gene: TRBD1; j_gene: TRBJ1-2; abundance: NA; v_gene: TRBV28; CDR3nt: TGTGCCAGCAGTTTAAGCTGGGACAGCTATGGCTACACCTTC; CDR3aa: CASSLSWDSYGYTF
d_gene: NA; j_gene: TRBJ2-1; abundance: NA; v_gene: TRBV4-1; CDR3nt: TGCGCCAGCAGCCACGGACAGTACAATGAGCAGTTCTTC; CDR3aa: CASSHGQYNEQFF
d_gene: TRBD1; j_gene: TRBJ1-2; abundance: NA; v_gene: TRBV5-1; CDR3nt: TGCGCCAGCAGCCTACGACAGGGCTCTAACTATGGCTACACCTTC; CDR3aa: CASSLRQGSNYGYTF
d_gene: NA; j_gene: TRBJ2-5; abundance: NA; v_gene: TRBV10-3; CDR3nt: TGTGCCATCAGTGGGGGCAGGGCCCAAGAGACCCAGTACTTC; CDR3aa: CAISGGRAQETQYF
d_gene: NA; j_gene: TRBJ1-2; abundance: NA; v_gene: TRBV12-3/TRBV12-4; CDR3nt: TGTGCCAGCAGTTTGGGATCGGGAGGCTACACCTTC; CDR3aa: CASSLGSGGYTF